This T cell receptor beta chain originates from a study of kidney transplant recipient with SARS-CoV-2 infection. Trimming took 6 bases from V and 7 from J; bases not matched to a gene: 15. The CDR3 spans 16 residues. Germline V lookup: CDR1 PRHDT, CDR2 FYEKMQ (reference sequence). TCRdb re-analysed the reads in MiXCR, keeping a single row per CDR3 protein. The sample has roughly 250,000 distinct CDR3 sequences, roughly 26% seen once; the top ten hold less than 8.5%. This receptor was taken from a male patient in his thirties who had COVID-19 and was a kidney transplant recipient. Part of the T cells may come from the graft donor. The chain recombines TRBV13 with TRBJ2-1, with 7 bases identical to TRBD2. The sample in question was a blood sample, obtained at baseline and on day 111 from a kidney transplant recipient. CDR3: CASSLSQAGVLNEQFF. The CDR3 nucleotides read TGTGCCAGCAGTTTAAGCCAGGCGGGAGTTCTTAATGAGCAGTTCTTC.